Shown below are 18 T cell receptor beta chains from a single sample sequenced in a study of OX40 agonist ivuxolimab in advanced cancers. The method was the immunoSEQ multiplex PCR assay. Imported from immuneACCESS, the table was reduced by TCRdb to in-frame sequences with V and J called. These copies leave out some clones; in studies compared against another copy, an unresolved V gene accounts for under half, and the cause of the remainder is not known. This sample gives tens of thousands of clones in total; 80% of them show up just once. The ten largest clones capture approximately 1.3% of the sample. The sequencing here drew on CD4+ or CD8+ T cells sorted from blood, taken in a trial of the OX40 agonist ivuxolimab. These receptors came from an adult with an advanced solid tumor such as melanoma, head and neck, liver or kidney cancer.

CDR3 DNA: TGTGCCAGCAGCTTTCACAGGGGCTCTGGGGCCAACGTCCTGACTTTC. Residues: CASSFHRGSGANVLTF. V is TRBV7-3 and J is TRBJ2-6; TRBD1 aligns across 7 bases. Germline V gives CDR1 SGHTA, CDR2 FQGTGA. Losses at the gene ends were 3 bases for V and 0 bases for J; bases not matched to a gene: 2. CDR3 size: 16 residues.

V is TRBV5-1 and J is TRBJ2-3; TRBD2 might be the D (5 bases). Between the trimmed V and J ends, which lost 0 bases and 6 bases, there was a span of 11 bases. Germline assignment: CDR1 SGHRS and CDR2 YFSETQ. The CDR3 runs 14 residues. The CDR3 is CASSLGGNRDTQYF. The DNA for the CDR3 is TGCGCCAGCAGCTTGGGAGGGAATAGGGATACGCAGTATTTT. Full variable domain (outside the CDR3, taken from reference TRBV5-1 and TRBJ2-3): KAGVTQTPRYLIKTRGQQVTLSCSPISGHRSVSWYQQTPGQGLQFLFEYFSETQRNKGNFPGRFSGRQFSNSRSEMNVSTLELGDSALYLCASSLGGNRDTQYFGPGTRLTVL.

This clone has just a few counts. The chain recombines TRBV10-3 with TRBJ1-2; D unclear. The CDR3 covers 14 residues. The germline V gene encodes CDR1 ENHRY and CDR2 SYGVKD. The V gene lost 5 bases and the J gene lost 4 bases, with 14 bases spanning the gap. The CDR3 reads CAISTDQVAYGYTF. The DNA of the CDR3 is TGTGCCATCAGTACAGATCAGGTTGCCTATGGCTACACCTTC.

This sequence joins TRBV7-2 and TRBJ2-7; weak D call: TRBD1 (6 bases). Germline lookup yields CDR1 SGHTA and CDR2 FQGNSA. This CDR3 is built from 15 residues. Deletions cut 6 bases from V and 3 bases from J, with 18 bases between. The CDR3 DNA reads as TGTGCCAGCAGATCTAGGGGGAGTCAGGGCTACGAGCAGTACTTC. Translating it yields CASRSRGSQGYEQYF. Full variable domain (outside the CDR3, taken from reference TRBV7-2 and TRBJ2-7): GAGVSQSPSNKVTEKGKDVELRCDPISGHTALYWYRQSLGQGLEFLIYFQGNSAPDKSGLPSDRFSAERTGGSVSTLTIQRTQQEDSAVYLCASRSRGSQGYEQYFGPGTRLTVT.

This clone appeared once. The chain combines TRBV6-1 with TRBJ2-1; 7 positions match TRBD1. CDR1 MNHNS and CDR2 SASEGT come from the germline V gene. CDR3 size: 14 residues. The trim removed 5 bases at V and 6 bases at J, leaving 7 bases unmatched. The CDR3 DNA is TGTGCCAGCAGTCTACGGGACAGTCGCAATGAGCAGTTCTTC. This sequence encodes CASSLRDSRNEQFF.

CDR3 amino acids: CASGGVGDTGELFF. DNA of the CDR3: TGTGCCAGCGGCGGGGTGGGGGACACCGGGGAGCTGTTTTTT. The chain uses TRBV25-1 and TRBJ2-2, with D possibly being TRBD2 (6 bases). Germline V gives CDR1 MGHDK, CDR2 SYGVNS. The CDR3 length is 14 residues. Trimming took off 8 bases at V and 3 bases at J, with 13 bases between the two ends.

Note on this clone: A junction end diverges from the germline sequence, so it may reflect a read error. The V gene is TRBV6-5, the J gene TRBJ2-7; a weak D match, TRBD2 (6 bases). The germline gives CDR1 MNHEY, CDR2 SVGAGI. The CDR3 is made up of 12 amino acids. CDR3: CAISEGGNEQYF. DNA of the CDR3: TGTGCCATCAGTGAGGGCGGGAACGAGCAGTACTTC.

The chain is built from TRBV7-8 and TRBJ2-5; D is perhaps TRBD2 (5 bases). Between the trimmed V and J ends, which lost 5 bases and 5 bases, there was a span of 18 bases. This CDR3 has 15 amino acids. Germline assignment: CDR1 SGHVS and CDR2 FQNEAQ. The CDR3 is CASSRRWPQRETQYF. For the CDR3, the DNA is TGTGCCAGCAGCCGGCGGTGGCCTCAGCGGGAGACCCAGTACTTC.

The chain couples TRBV9 to TRBJ2-1, with D unresolved. The CDR3 totals 14 residues. Germline lookup yields CDR1 SGDLS and CDR2 YYNGEE. Between the trimmed V and J ends, which lost 6 bases and 3 bases, there was a span of 13 bases. CDR3 DNA sequence: TGTGCCAGCAACCGTGGGCAGAGCTACAATGAGCAGTTCTTC. It codes for CASNRGQSYNEQFF.

This clone was detected only once. V gene TRBV7-8 combines with J gene TRBJ2-1; D is perhaps TRBD1 (6 bases). The germline V gene encodes CDR1 SGHVS and CDR2 FQNEAQ. The CDR3 covers 14 residues. Deletions cut 5 bases from V and 9 bases from J, with 17 bases between. Here the CDR3 DNA reads TGTGCCAGCAGCCCTCGAAGAGACAGGCCTGAGCAGTTCTTC. Residues: CASSPRRDRPEQFF.

This clone was recorded only once. The V call is TRBV7-2, the J call TRBJ1-2, with TRBD1 matching 9 bases. CDR1 is SGHTA, CDR2 FQGNSA, per germline. This CDR3 is built from 15 residues. Trimming cost V 1 base and J 2 bases; bases outside gene matches: 2. CDR3 in amino acids: CASSLVQGANYGYTF. In nucleotides, the CDR3 is TGTGCCAGCAGCTTAGTACAGGGGGCGAACTATGGCTACACCTTC.

This clone is a singleton in its sample. The V call is TRBV7-9, the J call TRBJ2-1, with 8 bases identical to TRBD2. Germline CDR1 is SEHNR and CDR2 is FQNEAQ (reference sequence). V gave up 1 base and J gave up 4 bases; unmatched junction bases: 3. The CDR3 is 15 amino acids. CDR3 sequence: CASSLGLAGYNEQFF. CDR3 in DNA: TGTGCCAGCAGCTTAGGGCTAGCGGGTTACAATGAGCAGTTCTTC.

The J gene is TRBJ2-2, the V gene TRBV30, with D unclear. Germline-derived CDR1 and CDR2 are GTSNPN and SVGIG (reference sequence). Trimming pared 0 bases from V and 9 bases from J, leaving 11 bases between. The length of the CDR3 is 13 residues. The CDR3 DNA is TGTGCCTGGAGTGTACCTCAGCGTCGGGAGCTGTTTTTT. It specifies CAWSVPQRRELFF.

The chain couples TRBV7-2 to TRBJ2-3; 9 bases map to TRBD2. The CDR3 has 15 residues. Germline CDR1 is SGHTA and CDR2 is FQGNSA. V was clipped by 4 bases and J by 8 bases; unmatched bases: 10. The chain's CDR3 is CASSSQGGGARTQYF. As DNA, the CDR3 is TGTGCCAGCAGCTCCCAAGGCGGGGGGGCCCGTACGCAGTATTTT.

This CDR3 is CASSRDSEETQYF. Written as DNA, the CDR3 is TGTGCCAGCAGCCGGGACAGCGAAGAGACCCAGTACTTC. This chain links TRBV5-4 with TRBJ2-5, with TRBD1 matching over 7 bases. From germline, CDR1 is SGHNT and CDR2 YYREEE (reference sequence). The CDR3 consists of 13 residues. V shed 4 bases, J shed 3 bases, and the junction held 3 bases outside the gene matches.

The V and J genes are TRBV7-8 and TRBJ2-1; tentatively, D is TRBD2 (7 bases). Germline V gene lookup returns CDR1 SGHVS and CDR2 FQNEAQ. V lost 1 base and J 2 bases, leaving 9 bases between the germline ends. The CDR3 is 15 amino acids. The DNA of the CDR3 is TGTGCCAGCAGCTTAGGCGGGGGCCCCTACAATGAGCAGTTCTTC. Amino acid sequence: CASSLGGGPYNEQFF.

This clone has a single count. The rearrangement joins TRBV6-1 to TRBJ1-5, with D possibly matching TRBD1 (5 bases). From germline, CDR1 is MNHNS and CDR2 SASEGT. The CDR3 is 13 residues long. Trimming took 7 bases from V and 7 from J, leaving 14 bases between them. The CDR3 region is CASNRGEGQPQHF. CDR3 nucleotide sequence: TGTGCCAGCAACCGAGGGGAGGGCCAGCCCCAGCATTTT.

This chain links TRBV11-2 with TRBJ1-2, with TRBD1 matching 7 bases. Germline V gene data show CDR1 as SGHAT and CDR2 as FQNNGV. With 5 bases clipped from V and 2 bases from J, the junction kept 2 bases outside the gene matches. CDR3 length: 13 residues. The DNA of the CDR3 is TGTGCCAGCAGCCCGGGACAGAACTATGGCTACACCTTC. Translated, it gives CASSPGQNYGYTF.